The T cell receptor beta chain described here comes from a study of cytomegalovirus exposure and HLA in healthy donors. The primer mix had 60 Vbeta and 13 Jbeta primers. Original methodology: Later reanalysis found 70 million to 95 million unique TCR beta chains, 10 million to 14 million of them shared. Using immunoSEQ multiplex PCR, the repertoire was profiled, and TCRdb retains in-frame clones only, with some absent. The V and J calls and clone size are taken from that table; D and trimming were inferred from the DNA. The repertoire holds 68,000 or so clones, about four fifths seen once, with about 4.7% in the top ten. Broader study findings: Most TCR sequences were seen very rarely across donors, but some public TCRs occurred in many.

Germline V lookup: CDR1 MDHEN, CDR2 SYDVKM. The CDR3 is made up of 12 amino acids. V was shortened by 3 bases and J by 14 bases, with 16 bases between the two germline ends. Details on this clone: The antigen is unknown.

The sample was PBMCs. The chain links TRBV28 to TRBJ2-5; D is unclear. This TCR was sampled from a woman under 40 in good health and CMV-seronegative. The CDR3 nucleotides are TGTGCCAGCAGTTTCGCTTTCCGGGTAGTCTACTTC. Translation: CASSFAFRVVYF.